This TCR beta chain was identified in a study of blood T cell repertoires in COVID-19. Trimming took 5 bases from V and 5 from J, leaving 15 bases between them. The CDR3 loop spans 14 amino acids. Germline V gene data show CDR1 as MDHEN and CDR2 as SYDVKM. The protocol was immunoSEQ multiplex PCR, while the TCRdb copy is restricted to in-frame clones and leaves out a portion. The profile shows about 240,000 clones, about 89% of them singletons. Specimen: PBMCs or T cells enriched from blood (not recorded which). J is TRBJ2-5 and V is TRBV28; TRBD1 is a possible D gene (5 bases). The source is a man aged 40-49 years who had recovered from COVID-19. The CDR3 DNA reads TGTGCCAGCAGTAACCCGGACAAGAGGGAGACCCAGTACTTC. The encoded protein is CASSNPDKRETQYF.